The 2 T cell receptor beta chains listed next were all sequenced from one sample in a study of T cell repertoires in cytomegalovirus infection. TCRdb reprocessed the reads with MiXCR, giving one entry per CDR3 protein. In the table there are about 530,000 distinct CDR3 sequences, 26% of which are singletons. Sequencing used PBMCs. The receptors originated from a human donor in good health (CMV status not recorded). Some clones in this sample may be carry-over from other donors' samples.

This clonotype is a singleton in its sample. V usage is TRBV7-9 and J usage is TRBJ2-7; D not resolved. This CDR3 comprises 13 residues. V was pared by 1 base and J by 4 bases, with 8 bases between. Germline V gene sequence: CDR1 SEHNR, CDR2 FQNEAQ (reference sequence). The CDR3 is CASSLERPYEQYV. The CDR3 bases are TGTGCCAGCAGCTTAGAAAGGCCATACGAGCAGTACGTC.

Here the CDR3 DNA reads TGTGCCAGCAGCTTAGCGGGGGGATTCTCTGGAAACACCATATATTTT. This codes for CASSLAGGFSGNTIYF. This chain links TRBV7-8 with TRBJ1-3; possible D gene TRBD1, 5 bases. CDR3 length equals 16 residues. Looked up from germline, CDR1 is SGHVS and CDR2 is FQNEAQ. Trimming left V 0 bases short and J 0 bases short, with 9 bases between. Together with reference TRBV7-8 and TRBJ1-3, the CDR3 gives the full variable domain: GAGVSQSPRYKVAKRGQDVALRCDPISGHVSLFWYQQALGQGPEFLTYFQNEAQLDKSGLPSDRFFAERPEGSVSTLKIQRTQQEDSAVYLCASSLAGGFSGNTIYFGEGSWLTVV.